The 30 T cell receptor beta chains presented below share a single source sample, sequenced in a study of T cells in Graves' hyperthyroidism and ophthalmopathy. The TCR beta CDR3 regions underwent amplification using RNA transcripts as the source. A set of HTBI primers served as the primers for a first-round RT-PCR of the TCR CDR3. TCRdb called the multiplex PCR reads again in MiXCR, with one record for every CDR3 protein. The sample records 360,000 or so distinct CDR3 sequences, over 15% being singletons. Sequencing used blood. These receptors all stem from a woman under 30 with Graves' hyperthyroidism.

This clonotype was detected many times. A read error may be the cause here, since a much bigger clone is one base away. J is TRBJ1-2 and V is TRBV28, with D possibly TRBD1 on 6 matching bases. The V end was cut by 3 bases, the J end by 4 bases, with 9 bases between. The CDR3 has 13 amino acids. Germline CDR1 and CDR2: MDHEN and SYDVKM. CDR3 bases: TGTGCCAGCAGTTTGGAGACAGGCTATGGCTACACCTTC. Translating it yields CASSLETGYGYTF.

The chain employs TRBV12-3 or TRBV12-4 and TRBJ1-5, with TRBD1 matching 7 bases. V lost 5 bases and J lost 2; bases outside the gene matches: 9. The CDR3 is made up of 16 amino acids. The CDR3 DNA sequence: TGTGCCAGCAGTCTCGATATGGGGACAGGCAATCAGCCCCAGCATTTT. Translating it yields CASSLDMGTGNQPQHF.

J is TRBJ2-5 and V is TRBV7-8; unclear D gene. Germline assignment: CDR1 SGHVS and CDR2 FQNEAQ. V was trimmed by 9 bases and J by 1 base, leaving 15 bases between them. The length of the CDR3 is 14 residues. DNA of the CDR3: TGTGCCAGTGCTTCAAGGGCGTTCCAAGAGACCCAGTACTTC. Its translation is CASASRAFQETQYF.

The chain combines TRBV12-3 or TRBV12-4 with TRBJ1-1, with unresolved D. Trimming removed 7 bases from V and 0 bases from J, with 15 bases in between. The CDR3 has 15 residues. The CDR3 loop reads CASTTARLMNTEAFF. CDR3 in DNA: TGTGCCAGCACGACGGCGAGGCTCATGAACACTGAAGCTTTCTTT.

This clonotype was found a few times. This rearrangement joins TRBV5-1 to TRBJ2-6; D possibly corresponds to TRBD1 (5 bases). The V end lost 2 bases, the J end lost 6 bases, and 15 bases lay between the germline ends. Germline values: CDR1 SGHRS, CDR2 YFSETQ. CDR3 length: 16 residues. This CDR3 is CASSLVATVMANVLTF. The CDR3 DNA sequence: TGCGCCAGCAGCTTAGTGGCGACAGTTATGGCCAACGTCCTGACTTTC. Full variable domain (outside the CDR3, taken from reference TRBV5-1 and TRBJ2-6): KAGVTQTPRYLIKTRGQQVTLSCSPISGHRSVSWYQQTPGQGLQFLFEYFSETQRNKGNFPGRFSGRQFSNSRSEMNVSTLELGDSALYLCASSLVATVMANVLTFGAGSRLTVL.

Ten or more counts support this clonotype. The J gene is TRBJ1-5, the V gene TRBV12-3 or TRBV12-4; TRBD1 might be the D (6 bases). The CDR3 runs to 14 residues. V gave up 6 bases and J gave up 0 bases, with 9 bases separating them. The CDR3 bases are TGTGCCAGCAGCATCAGGGGTAGCAATCAGCCCCAGCATTTT. Translated, it gives CASSIRGSNQPQHF.

In this sample, this clonotype turned up many times. V is TRBV28 and J is TRBJ1-3; 9 positions agree with TRBD1. CDR3 length equals 18 residues. CDR1 and CDR2 (germline): MDHEN, SYDVKM. Trimming took 4 bases from V and 4 from J; bases not matched to a gene: 14. CDR3 in amino acids: CASSSQGFWTGVGNTIYF. As DNA, the CDR3 is TGTGCCAGCAGTTCCCAGGGGTTCTGGACAGGGGTCGGAAACACCATATATTTT.

This clonotype showed up many times. The rearrangement links TRBV15 to TRBJ2-7, with D possibly being TRBD1 (5 bases). Germline V gives CDR1 LNHNV, CDR2 YYDKDF (reference sequence). CDR3 size: 13 residues. Deletions cut 0 bases from V and 5 bases from J, with 8 bases between. The CDR3 protein is CATSRDRADEQYF. CDR3 nucleotides: TGTGCCACCAGCAGAGACAGGGCCGACGAGCAGTACTTC.

The chain uses TRBV6-2 or TRBV6-3 and TRBJ2-5; D possibly corresponds to TRBD2 (7 bases). The germline V gene has CDR1 MNHEY and CDR2 SVGEGT. V was shortened by 6 bases and J by 7 bases, with 24 bases between the two germline ends. The CDR3 contains 16 residues. The CDR3 region is CASSLGGGGGQWTQYF. In DNA, the CDR3 is TGTGCCAGCAGCTTGGGGGGTGGCGGGGGCCAATGGACCCAGTACTTC.

This clonotype was observed many times. The gene calls are TRBV5-1 and TRBJ2-5; D might be TRBD1 (6 bases). This CDR3 has 14 residues. Per germline, CDR1 SGHRS and CDR2 YFSETQ. Between the trimmed V and J ends, which lost 4 bases and 0 bases, there was a span of 10 bases. CDR3 bases: TGCGCCAGCAGCCCCGGACAGCACCAAGAGACCCAGTACTTC. It specifies CASSPGQHQETQYF.

The CDR3, as DNA: TGTGCCAGCAGTGTGGGACAGCAAAAAGAGACCCAGTACTTC. Protein: CASSVGQQKETQYF. The genes are TRBV6-1 and TRBJ2-5; TRBD1 aligns across 7 bases. The length of the CDR3 is 14 residues. J gave up 3 bases and V 4 bases, and 5 bases lay outside the gene matches. Germline V gives CDR1 MNHNS, CDR2 SASEGT.

This clonotype was seen many times. This sequence joins TRBV6-5 and TRBJ2-7; no firm D call. The CDR3 is 14 residues long. Deletions cut 0 bases from V and 2 bases from J, with 8 bases between. Germline V gene sequence: CDR1 MNHEY, CDR2 SVGAGI. The CDR3 DNA sequence: TGTGCCAGCAGTTACTCCGCCCTGGCCTACGAGCAGTACTTC. Its translation: CASSYSALAYEQYF.

This clonotype was seen a handful of times. This chain connects TRBV11-2 to TRBJ2-2, with 8 bases aligning to TRBD2. With 7 bases clipped from V and 6 bases from J, the junction kept 7 bases outside the gene matches. Germline V gene data show CDR1 as SGHAT and CDR2 as FQNNGV. The CDR3 sequence is 14 residues long. Written as DNA, the CDR3 is TGTGCCAGCACGGATGAACTAGCGGCCGGGGAGCTGTTTTTT. Its translation: CASTDELAAGELFF.

This clonotype came up once. The chain employs TRBV20-1 and TRBJ1-1; maybe TRBD1 (6 bases). Looked up from germline, CDR1 is DFQATT and CDR2 is SNEGSKA (reference sequence). Trimming shortened V by 0 bases and J by 1 base, and 9 bases separated the two germline ends. The CDR3 extends over 14 amino acids. CDR3 sequence reads: CSARERTENTEAFF. CDR3 sequence (DNA): TGCAGTGCTAGAGAAAGGACAGAGAACACTGAAGCTTTCTTT.

This clonotype occurred many times. The chain couples TRBV4-2 to TRBJ1-5, with a possible D match to TRBD1 (6 bases). Germline V gene lookup returns CDR1 LGHNA and CDR2 YNFKEQ. The CDR3 loop spans 15 amino acids. V was trimmed by 5 bases and J by 2 bases, leaving 13 bases between them. The CDR3 DNA reads as TGTGCCAGCAGCGGAAACAGGGATGGCAATCAGCCCCAGCATTTT. This encodes CASSGNRDGNQPQHF.

Only a few counts were recorded for this clonotype. A much larger clone sits a single nucleotide away, making a read error possible. The chain employs TRBV11-1 and TRBJ1-1; TRBD1 is a possible D gene (6 bases). This CDR3 is built from 13 residues. V lost 5 bases to trimming and J lost 3 bases, with 10 bases between them. Germline-derived CDR1 and CDR2 are SGHAT and FQDESV (reference sequence). The CDR3 DNA is TGTGCCAGCAGCCAGAACAGGGACACTGAAGCTTTCTTT. Its protein is CASSQNRDTEAFF.

This clonotype showed up many times. The rearrangement links TRBV19 to TRBJ2-7; possible D gene TRBD2, 5 bases. The CDR3 contains 12 residues. V lost 3 bases to trimming and J lost 4 bases, with 7 bases between them. Germline CDR1 and CDR2: LNHDA and SQIVND (reference sequence). The CDR3 nucleotides are TGTGCCAGTAGTATCCGCGGGTACGAGCAGTACTTC. Translation gives CASSIRGYEQYF.

This clonotype appeared a few times. This chain connects TRBV20-1 to TRBJ2-7, with 7 positions matching TRBD1. With 1 base clipped from V and 1 base from J, the junction kept 10 bases outside the gene matches. In germline, CDR1 is DFQATT, CDR2 SNEGSKA (reference sequence). This CDR3 is built from 16 residues. In DNA form, the CDR3 reads TGCAGTGCTAGAGTCGGTCCCGGGACAGAATCCTACGAGCAGTACTTC. It translates to CSARVGPGTESYEQYF.

This clonotype was counted many times. The chain has TRBV9 and TRBJ1-2, with D perhaps TRBD1 (5 bases). The CDR3 runs to 12 residues. Looked up from germline, CDR1 is SGDLS and CDR2 is YYNGEE. Trimming pared 6 bases from V and 4 bases from J, leaving 10 bases between. The CDR3 protein is CASKGPSYGYTF. The CDR3 region has the DNA TGTGCCAGCAAGGGACCGAGCTATGGCTACACCTTC.

This clonotype was detected a few times. The rearrangement links TRBV5-4 to TRBJ2-2; 11 positions agree with TRBD1. The CDR3 has 16 amino acids. Trimming at V came to 4 bases and at J to 5 bases, leaving 7 bases not matched to a gene. Germline loops: CDR1 SGHNT, CDR2 YYREEE (reference sequence). CDR3 amino acids: CASSTGQGANTGELFF. The CDR3 DNA is TGTGCCAGCAGCACAGGACAGGGGGCAAATACCGGGGAGCTGTTTTTT. The whole variable domain, remainder taken from reference TRBV5-4 and TRBJ2-2, is ETGVTQSPTHLIKTRGQQVTLRCSSQSGHNTVSWYQQALGQGPQFIFQYYREEENGRGNFPPRFSGLQFPNYSSELNVNALELDDSALYLCASSTGQGANTGELFFGEGSRLTVL.

This clonotype was seen a few times. The chain links TRBV19 to TRBJ1-5, with 8 bases matching TRBD1. Trimming took 3 bases from V and 7 from J; bases not matched to a gene: 8. Per the germline V gene, CDR1 is LNHDA and CDR2 is SQIVND (reference sequence). There are 15 residues in the CDR3. CDR3 in amino acids: CASSIPGGAGQPQHF. For the CDR3, the DNA is TGTGCCAGTAGTATTCCAGGGGGCGCGGGGCAGCCCCAGCATTTT.

In this sample, this clonotype turned up many times. The rearrangement links TRBV5-1 to TRBJ1-2; D perhaps matches TRBD1 (6 bases). Germline V gene lookup returns CDR1 SGHRS and CDR2 YFSETQ. The V gene lost 0 bases and the J gene lost 8 bases, with 14 bases spanning the gap. The length of the CDR3 is 14 residues. The CDR3: CASSLEPGARGYTF. The CDR3 DNA is TGCGCCAGCAGCTTGGAACCAGGGGCGCGCGGCTACACCTTC.

The genes are TRBV13 and TRBJ2-2; D not resolved. The CDR3 spans 15 residues. V gave up 0 bases and J gave up 3 bases, with 8 bases separating them. The germline V gene has CDR1 PRHDT and CDR2 FYEKMQ (reference sequence). The CDR3 bases are TGTGCCAGCAGCTTAGGGACTTTTTACACCGGGGAGCTGTTTTTT. It yields the protein CASSLGTFYTGELFF.

This clonotype was counted at least ten times. The gene calls are TRBV7-2 and TRBJ1-5; 8 nucleotides match TRBD1. The germline CDR1 and CDR2 sequences are SGHTA and FQGNSA. There are 15 residues in the CDR3. With 1 base clipped from V and 4 bases from J, the junction kept 3 bases outside the gene matches. In nucleotides, the CDR3 is TGTGCCAGCAGCTTAGGGACAGGGTGGAATCAGCCCCAGCATTTT. Residues: CASSLGTGWNQPQHF.

This clonotype was found many times. The J gene is TRBJ1-5, the V gene TRBV19, with TRBD1 matching over 8 bases. CDR3 length equals 22 residues. CDR1 is LNHDA, CDR2 SQIVND, per germline (reference sequence). With 5 bases clipped from V and 0 bases from J, the junction kept 24 bases outside the gene matches. This CDR3 is CASSPSGTGTTLSRYSNQPQHF. The CDR3, as DNA: TGTGCCAGTAGTCCCTCCGGGACAGGAACAACCCTTTCTAGATATAGCAATCAGCCCCAGCATTTT.

This clonotype has at least ten counts. CDR3 sequence: CSATSLLAGSPYEQYF. CDR3 nucleotides: TGCAGTGCTACCTCACTACTAGCGGGGTCCCCCTACGAGCAGTACTTC. The chain links TRBV20-1 to TRBJ2-7; 10 nucleotides match TRBD2. Germline trimming cut 4 bases from V and 2 bases from J; bases unmatched to any gene: 11. CDR1 is DFQATT and CDR2 is SNEGSKA in the germline V gene (reference sequence). The CDR3 consists of 16 residues.

This clonotype was seen ten or more times. The chain couples TRBV29-1 to TRBJ1-1; 7 nucleotides agree with TRBD1. Germline trimming cut 5 bases from V and 4 bases from J; bases unmatched to any gene: 7. CDR1 and CDR2 from the germline V gene are SQVTM and ANQGSEA. This CDR3 spans 13 amino acids. The CDR3 DNA sequence: TGCAGCGTTTGGAGGGACAGCCGCACTGAAGCTTTCTTT. It specifies CSVWRDSRTEAFF.

This clonotype was seen repeatedly, ten times or more. The rearrangement uses TRBV2 and TRBJ1-1, with 10 bases that match TRBD1. J was trimmed by 8 bases and V by 7 bases; bases with no gene match: 10. The CDR3 is 14 amino acids. Germline CDR1 and CDR2: SNHLY and FYNNEI. The CDR3 protein is CASNTRDRGAEAFF. CDR3 nucleotides: TGTGCCAGCAACACCCGGGACAGGGGTGCAGAAGCTTTCTTT.

This clonotype appeared many times. A much larger clone differs by one base, so this may be a read error. The chain employs TRBV12-3 or TRBV12-4 and TRBJ1-1; D is possibly TRBD1 (5 bases). The CDR3 contains 11 residues. The CDR3: CASSFREEALF. The CDR3 DNA is TGTGCCAGCAGTTTCAGGGAAGAAGCTCTCTTT.

The gene calls are TRBV12-3 or TRBV12-4 and TRBJ1-1, with D maybe TRBD1 (5 bases). Trimming removed 3 bases from V and 8 bases from J, with 13 bases in between. The CDR3 covers 13 residues. CDR3 amino acids: CASSFRGVPEAFF. The CDR3 DNA follows: TGTGCCAGCAGTTTCCGAGGGGTACCGGAAGCTTTCTTT.